One sample yielded the 2 T cell receptor beta chains listed below, sequenced in a study of T cells in Graves' hyperthyroidism and ophthalmopathy. TCR beta CDR3 sequences were amplified from RNA transcripts. The study used the HTBI primer set for a first-round RT-PCR of the TCR CDR3. TCRdb used MiXCR to reprocess the multiplex PCR reads, holding one entry per CDR3 protein. The data contain hundreds of thousands of distinct CDR3 sequences, 15% to 20% of them seen just once; the ten biggest clones take up less than 4.5%. Material for sequencing was blood. The source is a woman in her twenties or thirties with Graves' hyperthyroidism.

This clonotype was recorded many times. Here the CDR3 reads CASSLKWGPSYEQYF. The CDR3 DNA reads as TGTGCCAGCAGTTTAAAATGGGGCCCCTCCTACGAGCAGTACTTC. The chain links TRBV27 to TRBJ2-7; TRBD1 is a possible D gene (5 bases). CDR1 MNHEY and CDR2 SMNVEV come from the germline V gene (reference sequence). Trimming shortened V by 2 bases and J by 0 bases, and 11 bases separated the two germline ends. The CDR3 consists of 15 residues.

This clonotype was detected ten times or more. The J gene is TRBJ1-1, the V gene TRBV20-1, with a possible D match to TRBD1 (5 bases). In germline, CDR1 is DFQATT, CDR2 SNEGSKA (reference sequence). CDR3 length: 14 residues. V shed 3 bases and J shed 0 bases, with 11 bases lying between them. The CDR3 loop reads CSASGTGLNTEAFF. Written as DNA, the CDR3 is TGCAGTGCTAGTGGGACGGGACTGAACACTGAAGCTTTCTTT.